This T cell receptor (beta chain) was sequenced during a study of T-cell reconstitution after alpha-beta-depleted transplantation in children. Per germline, CDR1 SGHTA and CDR2 FQGNSA. The CDR3 totals 13 residues. V was clipped by 2 bases and J by 6 bases, with 10 bases between them. For TCRbeta, the library was prepared with unique molecular identifiers. TCRdb re-called the PCR reads with MiXCR, one entry per CDR3 protein. The sample holds more than 200,000 distinct CDR3 sequences, more than 15% seen once. The TCR comes from a male patient aged 2-15 years who had a stem cell transplant for acute lymphoblastic leukemia, so the T cells may come from the graft donor. The sample consisted of PBMCs, mostly from graft donor cells, taken 360 days after TCRalphabeta/CD19-depleted stem cell transplant. The V and J genes are TRBV7-2 and TRBJ1-1; D uncertain. The CDR3 region has the DNA TGTGCCAGCAGCTTATGGGGTTTGGCTGAAGCTTTCTTT. It yields the protein CASSLWGLAEAFF.